These 19 T cell receptor beta chains were all obtained from the same sample, sequenced in a study of spatial heterogeneity in lung cancer (dated by TCRdb to about 2019). General study outcomes and caveats: A correlation was observed between the number of expanded intratumoral alpha and beta TCRs and the tumor nonsynonymous mutation count.

Taken with the paper, the label for time point translates to: sample taken at primary tumor resection. These receptors are not linked to any known antigen. The library relied on 5' RACE. Sequenced on a NextSeq 500. TCRdb itself trimmed the public reads at Q25 with fastp, ran MiXCR and retained productive beta chains. Every CDR3 protein is listed once, alongside the most common genes and DNA of its rows. This sample holds more than 6,500 distinct CDR3 sequences; roughly 12% were observed only once. 22% of the sample is held by the ten biggest clonotypes. Sequences were derived from lung tumor tissue, sampled at surgery. These receptors were collected from a male donor with early-stage non-small cell lung cancer.

This clonotype was found many times. The library was built for alpha chains, so this beta chain is an off-target read and its size means little. J is TRBJ1-5 and V is TRBV6-5; D call uncertain. Germline V gene sequence: CDR1 MNHEY, CDR2 SVGAGI. V was clipped by 5 bases and J by 0 bases, with 17 bases between them. This CDR3 comprises 17 residues. The DNA of the CDR3 is TGTGCCAGCAGTGCCATGGGGATCCCTTATAGCAATCAGCCCCAGCATTTT. Protein product: CASSAMGIPYSNQPQHF.

A note on this clonotype: This beta chain slipped into a library made for alpha chains as a stray read, so its size is not meaningful. The J gene is TRBJ2-3, the V gene TRBV5-1; 9 bases match TRBD2. The CDR3 length is 18 residues. J gave up 3 bases and V 3 bases, and 14 bases lay outside the gene matches. Germline CDR1 is SGHRS and CDR2 is YFSETQ. CDR3 nucleotide sequence: TGCGCCAGCAGCTCCCTAGCGGGATTAGCAAGTTTGACAGATACGCAGTATTTT. Its protein is CASSSLAGLASLTDTQYF.

This clonotype is medium-sized in the sample. This beta chain turned up in a library designed for alpha chains; as an off-target read, its abundance says little. The V and J genes are TRBV5-1 and TRBJ2-1; D not resolved. Trimming cost V 4 bases and J 7 bases, with 15 bases left between them. The CDR3 extends over 14 amino acids. Germline V CDR1 and CDR2: SGHRS, YFSETQ. Here the CDR3 DNA reads TGCGCCAGCAGCGGACCCCCCGTTGGGAATGAGCAGTTCTTC. This translates into CASSGPPVGNEQFF.

This clonotype showed up many times. This beta chain was picked up by a library intended for alpha chains and is off target, so its count carries little meaning. This chain connects TRBV6-2 or TRBV6-3 to TRBJ2-3; D is uncertain. The CDR3 is 14 amino acids. V was clipped by 2 bases and J by 2 bases, with 8 bases between them. Germline CDR1 reads MNHEY; CDR2 reads SVGEGT. The CDR3 DNA reads TGTGCCAGCAGTTACGCCGGGTCCACAGATACGCAGTATTTT. Amino acids: CASSYAGSTDTQYF.

This clonotype was seen ten or more times. As an off-target read in a library built for alpha chains, this beta chain has a frequency of little significance. This chain uses TRBV20-1 with TRBJ2-5; D ambiguous. Per the germline V gene, CDR1 is DFQATT and CDR2 is SNEGSKA (reference sequence). The CDR3 extends over 11 amino acids. In DNA, the CDR3 is TGCAGCGCCGAGCCCCAAGAGACCCAGTACTTC. Its protein product is CSAEPQETQYF.

In its sample, this clonotype is medium-sized. This beta chain is a stray read from a library made for alpha chains; its abundance is not meaningful. The CDR3 DNA is TGTGCCAGCAGTTTATACCCCAGACTAGTGGGGTTCCACAATGAGCAGTTCTTC. Encoded protein: CASSLYPRLVGFHNEQFF. This chain joins TRBV28 and TRBJ2-1; perhaps TRBD2 as D (6 bases). V lost 1 base, J lost 5 bases, and 21 bases lay in between. Germline CDR1 and CDR2: MDHEN and SYDVKM. The CDR3 length is 18 residues. Full variable domain (remainder filled in from reference TRBV28 and TRBJ2-1): DVKVTQSSRYLVKRTGEKVFLECVQDMDHENMFWYRQDPGLGLRLIYFSYDVKMKEKGDIPEGYSVSREKKERFSLILESASTNQTSMYLCASSLYPRLVGFHNEQFFGPGTRLTVL.

A remark on this clonotype: This beta chain is off target for a library built for alpha chains, so its abundance means little. The chain couples TRBV6-5 to TRBJ1-6, with no clear D. Germline V gives CDR1 MNHEY, CDR2 SVGAGI. V was trimmed by 6 bases and J by 8 bases, leaving 8 bases between them. This CDR3 has 12 residues. This CDR3 reads CASRNTDSPLHF. For the CDR3, the DNA is TGTGCCAGCAGGAACACAGATTCACCCCTCCACTTT.

This clonotype is labeled medium-sized. This beta chain is off target for a library built for alpha chains, so its abundance means little. The J gene is TRBJ2-3, the V gene TRBV24-1, with 7 bases that match TRBD1. From germline, CDR1 is KGHDR and CDR2 SFDVKD. The CDR3 extends over 20 amino acids. Trimming took 4 bases from V and 6 from J; bases not matched to a gene: 24. The CDR3 nucleotides are TGTGCCACCAGTGACTCCGGGACAGCCGGGCCCACTCGCACAGCGGATACGCAGTATTTT. The encoded protein is CATSDSGTAGPTRTADTQYF.

This clonotype was counted at least ten times. For a library built for alpha chains, this beta chain is a stray read; little rests on its size. V gene TRBV11-2 combines with J gene TRBJ2-7; D is possibly TRBD2 (6 bases). The CDR3 runs 15 residues. With 1 base removed from V and 8 bases from J, the gap between germline ends came to 18 bases. Germline V lookup: CDR1 SGHAT, CDR2 FQNNGV. The CDR3 is CASSLGSGLPYQQYF. The CDR3 region has the DNA TGTGCCAGCAGCTTAGGTTCGGGACTCCCATACCAGCAGTACTTC. Variable domain in full (rest from reference TRBV11-2 and TRBJ2-7): EAGVAQSPRYKIIEKRQSVAFWCNPISGHATLYWYQQILGQGPKLLIQFQNNGVVDDSQLPKDRFSAERLKGVDSTLKIQPAKLEDSAVYLCASSLGSGLPYQQYFGPGTRLTVT.

This clonotype was found a few times. Since it is a stray read in a library aimed at alpha chains, this beta chain has a size that is not meaningful. The rearrangement joins TRBV29-1 to TRBJ2-1; 10 nucleotides align to TRBD1. This CDR3 is 15 amino acids long. J was trimmed by 4 bases and V by 4 bases; bases with no gene match: 7. In germline, CDR1 is SQVTM, CDR2 ANQGSEA. The CDR3 is CSVVDWDRGYNEQFF. CDR3 DNA: TGCAGCGTTGTAGATTGGGACAGGGGATACAATGAGCAGTTCTTC.

By share of the sample, this clonotype is medium-sized. In a library made to pick up alpha chains, this beta chain is a stray read with a size that means little. In nucleotides, the CDR3 is TGCAGTGCCCTTTCGGGGACAAACAATCAGCCCCAGCATTTT. Protein product: CSALSGTNNQPQHF. The chain has TRBV20-1 and TRBJ1-5; tentatively, D is TRBD1 (6 bases). Per germline, CDR1 DFQATT and CDR2 SNEGSKA (reference sequence). The V gene lost 6 bases and the J gene lost 3 bases, with 15 bases spanning the gap. This CDR3 has 14 residues.

This clonotype has at least ten counts. This beta chain was picked up by a library intended for alpha chains and is off target, so its count carries little meaning. This chain links TRBV5-1 with TRBJ1-1, with D possibly being TRBD1 (5 bases). The germline V gene encodes CDR1 SGHRS and CDR2 YFSETQ. Between the trimmed V and J ends, which lost 0 bases and 4 bases, there was a span of 13 bases. CDR3 length: 15 amino acids. CDR3 sequence (DNA): TGCGCCAGCAGCTTGGATGGCGGTGGGGGCACTGAAGCTTTCTTT. Protein sequence: CASSLDGGGGTEAFF.

A word on this clonotype: This beta chain is a stray sequence in a library constructed for alpha chains; its clone size is not meaningful. The chain links TRBV2 to TRBJ1-5, with no clear D. V was pared by 5 bases and J by 5 bases, with 10 bases between. The germline V gene encodes CDR1 SNHLY and CDR2 FYNNEI. This CDR3 has 13 residues. Here the CDR3 DNA reads TGTGCCAGCAGTCCCCGTCTTGATCAGCCCCAGCATTTT. Translation gives CASSPRLDQPQHF.

This clonotype came up many times. In a library made to pick up alpha chains, this beta chain is a stray read with a size that means little. The chain uses TRBV19 and TRBJ2-1; 9 bases agree with TRBD2. The CDR3 runs 15 residues. The germline CDR1 and CDR2 sequences are LNHDA and SQIVND (reference sequence). V lost 3 bases to trimming and J lost 5 bases; unmatched junction nucleotides: 5. For the CDR3, the DNA is TGTGCCAGTAGTATTCGCGGGAGGGCCGACAATGAGCAGTTCTTC. Its translation is CASSIRGRADNEQFF.

In this sample, this clonotype turned up many times. Compared with germline, one end of the junction differs, possibly owing to a read error. The library was designed around alpha chains, so this beta chain is a stray read whose abundance carries little weight. CDR3: CASSPIDGTLPDF. The CDR3 bases are TGTGCCAGCAGTCCCATCGATGGGACCCTCCCGGACTTC. The V gene is TRBV27, the J gene TRBJ2-5; D may correspond to TRBD1 or TRBD2 (5 bases each). The CDR3 has 13 residues. CDR1 MNHEY and CDR2 SMNVEV come from the germline V gene (reference sequence).

As to this clonotype: Since it is a stray read in a library aimed at alpha chains, this beta chain has a size that is not meaningful. The chain's CDR3 is CASAFGDWADELFF. The DNA for the CDR3 is TGCGCCAGCGCCTTCGGGGACTGGGCGGATGAACTGTTTTTT. The chain has TRBV5-1 and TRBJ1-4; D is possibly TRBD1 (5 bases). Germline V gives CDR1 SGHRS, CDR2 YFSETQ. V gave up 7 bases and J gave up 12 bases, with 22 bases separating them. The length of the CDR3 is 14 residues.

There are many counts of this clonotype. For a library built for alpha chains, this beta chain is a stray read; little rests on its size. J is TRBJ2-3 and V is TRBV12-5, with 9 bases matching TRBD2. CDR1 is LGHNT, CDR2 FRNRAP, per germline. V was pared by 10 bases and J by 4 bases, with 12 bases of the junction left unmatched. This CDR3 spans 15 amino acids. Here the CDR3 reads CATAWGAGGPDTQYF. The CDR3 region has the DNA TGTGCTACCGCCTGGGGAGCGGGAGGTCCAGATACGCAGTATTTT.

In this sample, this clonotype is medium-sized. Because this beta chain is a stray read in a library intended to capture alpha chains, its abundance should not be given much weight. The chain employs TRBV10-3 and TRBJ1-1; the D gene is possibly TRBD1 (6 bases). CDR1 and CDR2 (germline): ENHRY, SYGVKD. This CDR3 contains 13 residues. The germline V and J ends were trimmed by 6 bases and 1 base, with 9 bases remaining between them. As DNA, the CDR3 is TGTGCCATCAGCCGGACAGAGAACACTGAAGCTTTCTTT. Its translation is CAISRTENTEAFF.

Relative to its sample, this clonotype is medium-sized. This beta chain slipped into a library made for alpha chains as a stray read, so its size is not meaningful. This chain connects TRBV6-6 to TRBJ1-2; D uncertain. The germline V and J ends were trimmed by 3 bases and 7 bases, with 9 bases remaining between them. Germline values: CDR1 MNHNY, CDR2 SVGAGI (reference sequence). This CDR3 region has 12 residues. For the CDR3, the DNA is TGTGCCAGCAGTTATTCCGCGGGTGGCTACACCTTC. Its translation: CASSYSAGGYTF.